The next 23 T cell receptor beta chains were all read from a single sample in a study of blood T cell repertoires in COVID-19. Produced via immunoSEQ multiplex PCR; TCRdb's table is partial and in-frame only. The profile shows 95,000 to 100,000 clones, roughly 86% of them singletons. The sample consisted of peripheral blood. Receptor source: a woman aged 25-40 years with acute or convalescent COVID-19.

Ten or more counts support this clone. The CDR3 nucleotides are TGCGCCAGCAGCCACGGACAGCCTACTAATGAAAAACTGTTTTTT. Its protein product is CASSHGQPTNEKLFF. The V call is TRBV4-1, the J call TRBJ1-4; a possible D gene is TRBD1 (6 bases). The CDR3 contains 15 residues. V lost 3 bases, J lost 2 bases, and 10 bases lay in between. Germline CDR1 reads MGHRA; CDR2 reads YSYEKL.

V gene TRBV6-2 or TRBV6-3 combines with J gene TRBJ2-1, with 7 bases fitting TRBD2. V lost 2 bases and J lost 5; bases outside the gene matches: 6. The CDR3 runs 15 residues. Germline values: CDR1 MNHEY, CDR2 SVGEGT. The CDR3 bases are TGTGCCAGCAGTTACATGGGGAGGGCCGACAATGAGCAGTTCTTC. Its translation: CASSYMGRADNEQFF.

The chain carries TRBV7-9 and TRBJ2-7; 8 nucleotides match TRBD2. Per the germline V gene, CDR1 is SEHNR and CDR2 is FQNEAQ (reference sequence). The CDR3 covers 15 residues. The trim removed 1 base at V and 2 bases at J, leaving 4 bases unmatched. CDR3 DNA: TGTGCCAGCAGCTTAGGGCTAGCGGGCGCCTACGAGCAGTACTTC. Translating gives CASSLGLAGAYEQYF.

The chain employs TRBV19 and TRBJ1-2, with D possibly being TRBD1 (6 bases). V lost 5 bases, J lost 0 bases, and 13 bases lay in between. The CDR3 consists of 15 residues. Germline CDR1 LNHDA, CDR2 SQIVND (reference sequence). The CDR3 spells CASSDPRGANYGYTF. The CDR3 DNA is TGTGCCAGTAGTGACCCCAGGGGAGCTAACTATGGCTACACCTTC.

The sample holds a few counts of this clone. The chain is built from TRBV9 and TRBJ1-1; D unclear. Germline-derived CDR1 and CDR2 are SGDLS and YYNGEE. Deletions cut 4 bases from V and 0 bases from J, with 7 bases between. The CDR3 is 13 residues long. The CDR3 here is CASSLGMNTEAFF. The CDR3 DNA follows: TGTGCCAGCAGCCTCGGGATGAACACTGAAGCTTTCTTT.

The rearrangement uses TRBV6-5 and TRBJ2-7; TRBD2 matches 10 bases. Germline-derived CDR1 and CDR2 are MNHEY and SVGAGI. Germline trimming cut 2 bases from V and 2 bases from J; bases unmatched to any gene: 3. This CDR3 region has 15 residues. The CDR3 DNA reads TGTGCCAGCAGTTACCGAGCGGGGGGGCCCTACGAGCAGTACTTC. Translated, it gives CASSYRAGGPYEQYF.

J is TRBJ1-5 and V is TRBV28, with 7 positions matching TRBD1. The germline V gene has CDR1 MDHEN and CDR2 SYDVKM. J gave up 0 bases and V 6 bases, and 5 bases lay outside the gene matches. This CDR3 spans 15 amino acids. The CDR3 here is CASRPGQVSNQPQHF. CDR3 in DNA: TGTGCCAGCAGGCCCGGACAGGTTAGCAATCAGCCCCAGCATTTT.

The chain links TRBV5-1 to TRBJ2-5; the match to TRBD2 covers 9 bases. Germline V gene lookup returns CDR1 SGHRS and CDR2 YFSETQ. V shed 1 base, J shed 0 bases, and the junction held 10 bases outside the gene matches. The CDR3 is 18 amino acids. This CDR3 is CASSLSPSGATYQETQYF. For the CDR3, the DNA is TGCGCCAGCAGCTTGTCCCCTAGCGGGGCGACCTACCAAGAGACCCAGTACTTC.

This chain links TRBV5-1 with TRBJ2-1, with 11 nucleotides matching TRBD1. Per germline, CDR1 SGHRS and CDR2 YFSETQ. After removal of 3 bases from V and 4 bases from J, the junction contained 6 bases not matched to a gene. The CDR3 is 16 amino acids. CDR3 residues: CASSSTGTGGYNEQFF. The DNA of the CDR3 is TGCGCCAGCAGCTCTACCGGGACAGGGGGGTACAATGAGCAGTTCTTC.

The chain is built from TRBV5-6 and TRBJ1-6; D remains ambiguous. Trimming stripped 0 bases from V and 4 bases from J, with 11 bases between. CDR1 is SGHDT, CDR2 YYEEEE, per germline. This CDR3 comprises 16 residues. CDR3: CASSLGAGRYNSPLHF. Written as DNA, the CDR3 is TGTGCCAGCAGCTTGGGGGCGGGAAGATATAATTCACCCCTCCACTTT.

This chain joins TRBV7-2 and TRBJ1-6; 9 bases match TRBD1. Looked up from germline, CDR1 is SGHTA and CDR2 is FQGNSA. The V gene end was trimmed by 5 bases and the J gene end by 4 bases; junction bases not matched to a gene: 6. The CDR3 contains 16 residues. In DNA form, the CDR3 reads TGTGCCAGCAGCCTCACAGGGGGCTGGTATAATTCACCCCTCCACTTT. Amino acids: CASSLTGGWYNSPLHF.

The chain is built from TRBV7-8 and TRBJ2-3; possibly TRBD2 for D (5 bases). Trimming took off 7 bases at V and 5 bases at J, with 19 bases between the two ends. The CDR3 loop spans 15 amino acids. Germline lookup yields CDR1 SGHVS and CDR2 FQNEAQ. The CDR3 spells CASTIDEGRGDTQYF. As DNA, the CDR3 is TGTGCCAGCACCATAGATGAGGGCCGGGGAGATACGCAGTATTTT.

The rearrangement joins TRBV7-2 to TRBJ2-7; D not resolved. The CDR3 spans 11 residues. Germline CDR1 and CDR2: SGHTA and FQGNSA. Trimming removed 3 bases from V and 4 bases from J, with 4 bases in between. The CDR3 spells CASSFMYEQYF. As DNA, the CDR3 is TGTGCCAGCAGCTTTATGTACGAGCAGTACTTC.

The gene calls are TRBV11-2 and TRBJ2-6, with D unclear. Looked up from germline, CDR1 is SGHAT and CDR2 is FQNNGV. V was clipped by 3 bases and J by 9 bases, with 12 bases between them. This CDR3 is built from 14 residues. The CDR3 sequence is CASSFDTDHNVLTF. DNA for the CDR3: TGTGCCAGCAGCTTTGACACCGATCACAACGTCCTGACTTTC.

V usage is TRBV19 and J usage is TRBJ1-4, with D tentatively TRBD1 (5 bases). The CDR3 runs to 15 residues. Trimming took off 5 bases at V and 5 bases at J, with 15 bases between the two ends. The germline V gene encodes CDR1 LNHDA and CDR2 SQIVND (reference sequence). The CDR3 here is CASSVSTVKNEKLFF. The CDR3 nucleotides are TGTGCCAGTAGTGTCTCGACAGTAAAGAATGAAAAACTGTTTTTT. Together with reference TRBV19 and TRBJ1-4, the CDR3 gives the full variable domain: DGGITQSPKYLFRKEGQNVTLSCEQNLNHDAMYWYRQDPGQGLRLIYYSQIVNDFQKGDIAEGYSVSREKKESFPLTVTSAQKNPTAFYLCASSVSTVKNEKLFFGSGTQLSVL.

The gene calls are TRBV10-3 and TRBJ1-2, with D maybe TRBD1 (6 bases). There are 14 residues in the CDR3. The V gene lost 2 bases and the J gene lost 4 bases, with 11 bases spanning the gap. The germline gives CDR1 ENHRY, CDR2 SYGVKD. The CDR3 sequence: CAISEGGHRYGYTF. The DNA for the CDR3 is TGTGCCATCAGTGAGGGGGGCCACCGCTATGGCTACACCTTC.

In DNA, the CDR3 is TGTGCCAGCAGTCTCTACTCCTACGAGCAGTACTTC. This codes for CASSLYSYEQYF. This rearrangement joins TRBV28 to TRBJ2-7; D remains ambiguous. This CDR3 contains 12 residues. Germline V gives CDR1 MDHEN, CDR2 SYDVKM. The germline V and J ends were trimmed by 5 bases and 0 bases, with 5 bases remaining between them.

The genes are TRBV4-1 and TRBJ1-2; D gene uncertain. This CDR3 contains 16 residues. Germline CDR1 and CDR2: MGHRA and YSYEKL. The V end was cut by 0 bases, the J end by 6 bases, with 17 bases between. CDR3 residues: CASSQEWATGGDGYTF. DNA of the CDR3: TGCGCCAGCAGCCAAGAGTGGGCCACCGGTGGCGATGGCTACACCTTC.

The chain carries TRBV28 and TRBJ1-2; D is unclear. The CDR3 consists of 10 residues. Germline CDR1 reads MDHEN; CDR2 reads SYDVKM. V lost 5 bases to trimming and J lost 4 bases, with 2 bases between them. The CDR3 DNA reads as TGTGCCAGCAGTCGCTATGGCTACACCTTC. Encoded protein: CASSRYGYTF.

The V gene is TRBV29-1, the J gene TRBJ1-1; D uncertain. Germline values: CDR1 SQVTM, CDR2 ANQGSEA. The CDR3 sequence is 13 residues long. Deletions cut 8 bases from V and 3 bases from J, with 16 bases between. This CDR3 is CSPTIEFDTEAFF. The CDR3 DNA is TGCAGCCCCACTATAGAGTTTGACACTGAAGCTTTCTTT.

J is TRBJ2-3 and V is TRBV15; TRBD1 is a possible D gene (6 bases). V was shortened by 5 bases and J by 0 bases, with 15 bases between the two germline ends. CDR1 LNHNV and CDR2 YYDKDF come from the germline V gene (reference sequence). This CDR3 contains 16 residues. The CDR3 nucleotides are TGTGCCACCAGCCCACACCGGGACATAAGCACAGATACGCAGTATTTT. Its protein is CATSPHRDISTDTQYF.

The rearrangement links TRBV28 to TRBJ1-2; 10 nucleotides line up with TRBD1. Germline V gene sequence: CDR1 MDHEN, CDR2 SYDVKM. This CDR3 is 13 amino acids long. J lost 5 bases, V lost 10 bases, and 7 bases had no gene match. In nucleotides, the CDR3 is TGTGCCAATTGCCGGACAGGGGGGTATGGCTACACCTTC. Protein product: CANCRTGGYGYTF.

The gene calls are TRBV15 and TRBJ1-6; 7 bases align to TRBD1. J lost 5 bases, V lost 4 bases, and 5 bases had no gene match. The CDR3 spans 15 residues. CDR1 and CDR2 from the germline V gene are LNHNV and YYDKDF (reference sequence). The CDR3 DNA is TGTGCCACCAGCAAACCACAGGGGAATAATTCACCCCTCCACTTT. It specifies CATSKPQGNNSPLHF.